The next 26 T cell receptor beta chains were all read from a single sample in a study of T cells in Graves' hyperthyroidism and ophthalmopathy. Authors of the study amplified TCR beta CDR3 regions from RNA transcripts. Using the HTBI primer set, a first-round RT-PCR was run on the TCR CDR3. Via MiXCR, TCRdb re-called the multiplex PCR reads, giving one row per CDR3 protein. In the table there are almost 250,000 distinct CDR3 sequences, approximately 23% of which are singletons. The material sequenced was blood. Receptors were obtained from a woman between 40 and 50 years old with Graves' ophthalmopathy.

This clonotype was counted many times. The chain links TRBV15 to TRBJ2-2; TRBD1 or TRBD2 may be the D gene (5 bases each). The CDR3 totals 14 residues. The germline V gene encodes CDR1 LNHNV and CDR2 YYDKDF (reference sequence). Trimming left V 0 bases short and J 6 bases short, with 8 bases between. The CDR3 sequence: CATSRDQGAGELFF. DNA of the CDR3: TGTGCCACCAGCAGAGATCAGGGAGCCGGGGAGCTGTTTTTT.

This clonotype has ten or more counts. The genes are TRBV6-5 and TRBJ1-5, with TRBD1 as a possible D gene (6 bases). Looked up from germline, CDR1 is MNHEY and CDR2 is SVGAGI. The length of the CDR3 is 16 residues. The germline V and J ends were trimmed by 5 bases and 1 base, with 15 bases remaining between them. CDR3 nucleotide sequence: TGTGCCAGCAGTCCCGAGACCGGACAGAGCAATCAGCCCCAGCATTTT. Translating gives CASSPETGQSNQPQHF.

This chain connects TRBV4-1 to TRBJ1-3; no firm D call. This CDR3 region has 16 residues. V gave up 1 base and J gave up 4 bases, with 14 bases separating them. Germline V gene data show CDR1 as MGHRA and CDR2 as YSYEKL. Here the CDR3 DNA reads TGCGCCAGCAGCCAAGGCGAGACGGTACGAGGAAACACCATATATTTT. It yields the protein CASSQGETVRGNTIYF.

This clonotype was picked up many times. The rearrangement links TRBV28 to TRBJ1-5; D might be TRBD1 (6 bases). The V gene lost 5 bases and the J gene lost 5 bases, with 13 bases spanning the gap. In germline, CDR1 is MDHEN, CDR2 SYDVKM. This CDR3 region has 14 residues. The DNA of the CDR3 is TGTGCCAGCAGTCCCCGACAGGCCCATCAGCCCCAGCATTTT. Translating it yields CASSPRQAHQPQHF.

As to this clonotype: A read error may be the cause here, since a much bigger clone is one base away. The rearrangement links TRBV27 to TRBJ2-2; D might be TRBD1 (5 bases). This CDR3 has 15 residues. The germline gives CDR1 MNHEY, CDR2 SMNVEV (reference sequence). CDR3 sequence: CVSREEPPNTGELFF. The DNA for the CDR3 is TGTGTCAGCAGGGAAGAGCCACCGAACACCGGGGAGCTGTTTTTT.

This clonotype was recorded many times. The V and J genes are TRBV15 and TRBJ1-3; D gene ambiguous. V lost 0 bases, J lost 2 bases, and 5 bases lay in between. Germline values: CDR1 LNHNV, CDR2 YYDKDF (reference sequence). The CDR3 spans 14 residues. CDR3 protein: CATSREGTGNTIYF. CDR3 in DNA: TGTGCCACCAGCAGAGAGGGTACTGGAAACACCATATATTTT. The entire variable domain, with the rest obtained from reference TRBV15 and TRBJ1-3, is as follows: DAMVIQNPRYQVTQFGKPVTLSCSQTLNHNVMYWYQQKSSQAPKLLFHYYDKDFNNEADTPDNFQSRRPNTSFCFLDIRSPGLGDTAMYLCATSREGTGNTIYFGEGSWLTVV.

This clonotype was observed at least ten times. The chain uses TRBV28 and TRBJ1-6, with D possibly matching TRBD1 (5 bases). The germline CDR1 and CDR2 sequences are MDHEN and SYDVKM. V gave up 6 bases and J gave up 0 bases, with 12 bases separating them. The CDR3 consists of 16 residues. The CDR3, as DNA: TGTGCCAGCAGATGGGGGGTGAGCTCCTATAATTCACCCCTCCACTTT. This translates into CASRWGVSSYNSPLHF.

This clonotype came up many times. This may arise from a read error, as a much more abundant clone is one base away. The CDR3 carries no conserved terminal phenylalanine or tryptophan, so it likely arises from a read error. The rearrangement joins TRBV2 to TRBJ2-7, with D possibly being TRBD1 (6 bases). There are 15 residues in the CDR3. Germline CDR1 reads SNHLY; CDR2 reads FYNNEI. V lost 0 bases and J 0 bases, leaving 9 bases between the germline ends. The CDR3 DNA is TGTGCCAGCAGTGAAGCTCCGGGACACTCCTACGAGCAGTACCTC. Translated, it gives CASSEAPGHSYEQYL.

The chain joins TRBV4-2 to TRBJ2-7; D is unresolved. V was shortened by 0 bases and J by 0 bases, with 12 bases between the two germline ends. The CDR3 contains 16 residues. Germline CDR1 is LGHNA and CDR2 is YNFKEQ. The CDR3 reads CASSQDQTAPSYEQYF. The CDR3 DNA reads as TGTGCCAGCAGCCAAGATCAAACTGCTCCCTCCTACGAGCAGTACTTC.

In this sample, this clonotype turned up once. The chain is built from TRBV20-1 and TRBJ2-7, with D hard to call. Trimming took off 4 bases at V and 5 bases at J, with 18 bases between the two ends. This CDR3 has 14 residues. Germline CDR1 DFQATT, CDR2 SNEGSKA (reference sequence). Here the CDR3 reads CSAIGRIEVDEQYF. As DNA, the CDR3 is TGCAGTGCTATCGGACGGATCGAAGTCGACGAGCAGTACTTC.

The chain links TRBV6-2 or TRBV6-3 to TRBJ2-7; D unresolved. CDR3 size: 13 residues. The V gene's germline CDR1 is MNHEY and CDR2 SVGEGT. The V gene lost 7 bases and the J gene lost 7 bases, with 17 bases spanning the gap. The CDR3 DNA reads as TGTGCCAGCAAGGGTAGGACGGTTGAAGAGCAGTACTTC. Translating gives CASKGRTVEEQYF.

This clonotype appeared many times. The chain is built from TRBV28 and TRBJ2-5; D gene uncertain. Trimming took off 4 bases at V and 6 bases at J, with 18 bases between the two ends. The CDR3 covers 15 residues. The germline V gene has CDR1 MDHEN and CDR2 SYDVKM. For the CDR3, the DNA is TGTGCCAGCAGTTCCAAACCATCAGCTCTGCAGACCCAGTACTTC. The encoded protein is CASSSKPSALQTQYF.

The chain is built from TRBV7-6 and TRBJ2-5; perhaps TRBD2 as D (6 bases). Per germline, CDR1 SGHVS and CDR2 FNYEAQ. The CDR3 sequence is 15 residues long. The V gene lost 6 bases and the J gene lost 3 bases, with 17 bases spanning the gap. Here the CDR3 DNA reads TGTGCCAGCAGTCCGGCGGGGAACTTTGAAGAGACCCAGTACTTC. Amino acids: CASSPAGNFEETQYF.

This clonotype has just one count. The rearrangement joins TRBV3-1 to TRBJ1-2, with TRBD1 matching 8 bases. Germline V lookup: CDR1 LGHDT, CDR2 YNNKEL (reference sequence). Trimming at V came to 2 bases and at J to 2 bases, leaving 1 base not matched to a gene. The CDR3 loop spans 14 amino acids. CDR3 nucleotides: TGTGCCAGCAGCCAATACAGGGGGAACTATGGCTACACCTTC. It is translated as CASSQYRGNYGYTF.

This clonotype was found many times. V is TRBV19 and J is TRBJ1-2; a possible D gene is TRBD1 (5 bases). This CDR3 region has 15 residues. In germline, CDR1 is LNHDA, CDR2 SQIVND (reference sequence). Trimming shortened V by 6 bases and J by 0 bases, and 14 bases separated the two germline ends. The CDR3 sequence: CASRDSRGPNYGYTF. Written as DNA, the CDR3 is TGTGCCAGTAGGGACTCGAGGGGCCCTAACTATGGCTACACCTTC.

This clonotype was detected ten times or more. This chain joins TRBV28 and TRBJ2-5; TRBD1 agrees at 7 bases. Germline V gives CDR1 MDHEN, CDR2 SYDVKM. The junction had 4 bases not matched to a gene; V was cut back by 1 base and J by 2 bases. The length of the CDR3 is 15 residues. CDR3 sequence reads: CASSLYFRGQETQYF. The CDR3 bases are TGTGCCAGCAGTTTATATTTCAGGGGGCAAGAGACCCAGTACTTC.

This clonotype was recorded at least ten times. The J gene is TRBJ2-7, the V gene TRBV30, with 7 bases lining up with TRBD1. V was clipped by 4 bases and J by 6 bases; unmatched bases: 9. The CDR3 is 13 amino acids. The germline V gene encodes CDR1 GTSNPN and CDR2 SVGIG (reference sequence). The CDR3, as DNA: TGTGCCTGGAACCTGGACAGGCTCTCCGAGCAGTACTTC. Its translation: CAWNLDRLSEQYF. Combining the CDR3 with reference TRBV30 and TRBJ2-7 gives the whole variable domain SQTIHQWPATLVQPVGSPLSLECTVEGTSNPNLYWYRQAAGRGLQLLFYSVGIGQISSEVPQNLSASRPQDRQFILSSKKLLLSDSGFYLCAWNLDRLSEQYFGPGTRLTVT.

The gene calls are TRBV9 and TRBJ1-3; a possible D gene is TRBD1 (6 bases). V was clipped by 3 bases and J by 0 bases, with 13 bases between them. Germline assignment: CDR1 SGDLS and CDR2 YYNGEE. CDR3 length: 16 amino acids. CDR3 protein: CASSETGGGSGNTIYF. CDR3 sequence (DNA): TGTGCCAGCAGCGAGACGGGGGGCGGCTCTGGAAACACCATATATTTT.

There are a few counts of this clonotype. The chain uses TRBV6-5 and TRBJ2-7; TRBD1 matches 7 bases. After removal of 0 bases from V and 2 bases from J, the junction contained 10 bases not matched to a gene. Germline assignment: CDR1 MNHEY and CDR2 SVGAGI. The CDR3 length is 17 residues. Here the CDR3 reads CASSYSIPGQSTYEQYF. For the CDR3, the DNA is TGTGCCAGCAGTTACTCGATCCCGGGACAGTCTACCTACGAGCAGTACTTC.

This clonotype was detected ten times or more. CDR3 coding DNA: TGTGCCAGCAGTTGGGACCGAGTTACAGAAACTGAAGCTTTCTTT. It specifies CASSWDRVTETEAFF. V and J are TRBV27 and TRBJ1-1; the D gene is possibly TRBD1 (5 bases). Looked up from germline, CDR1 is MNHEY and CDR2 is SMNVEV (reference sequence). Trimming cost V 4 bases and J 5 bases, with 17 bases left between them. The CDR3 consists of 15 residues.

There are a few counts of this clonotype. A much bigger clone sits one base away, suggesting this may be a read error. The chain carries TRBV19 and TRBJ1-5; 7 bases are a match to TRBD1. The CDR3 loop spans 14 amino acids. Germline V gene lookup returns CDR1 LNHDA and CDR2 SQIVND (reference sequence). CDR3 amino acids: CAGSQGGANQPQHF. In DNA, the CDR3 is TGTGCCGGTAGTCAAGGGGGCGCCAATCAGCCCCAGCATTTT.

Many counts were recorded for this clonotype. This chain links TRBV12-3 or TRBV12-4 with TRBJ2-7; tentatively, D is TRBD1 (5 bases). Deletions cut 1 base from V and 0 bases from J, with 7 bases between. The CDR3 sequence is 14 residues long. CDR3 loop: CASSLVGDSYEQYF. For the CDR3, the DNA is TGTGCCAGCAGTTTAGTAGGGGACTCCTACGAGCAGTACTTC.

About this clonotype: A much larger clone is a single base away; this may be a read error. This chain uses TRBV2 with TRBJ1-1; 9 bases are a match to TRBD1. Per germline, CDR1 SNHLY and CDR2 FYNNEI. The V and J ends lost 7 bases and 7 bases, in that order; junction bases with no gene match: 13. There are 15 residues in the CDR3. As DNA, the CDR3 is TGTGCCAGCACCGTACCGGGACAGGGACTTCTTGAAGCTTTCTTT. This gives the protein CASTVPGQGLLEAFF.

The V call is TRBV20-1, the J call TRBJ1-2, with 10 bases lining up with TRBD1. The ends lost 1 base at V and 4 bases at J; junction bases unmatched: 6. The length of the CDR3 is 15 residues. Germline V gives CDR1 DFQATT, CDR2 SNEGSKA (reference sequence). The CDR3 sequence: CSARGGQGGSYGYTF. CDR3 in DNA: TGCAGTGCTAGAGGAGGACAGGGGGGAAGCTATGGCTACACCTTC.

The sample holds many counts of this clonotype. The J gene is TRBJ2-2, the V gene TRBV29-1; the match to TRBD1 covers 7 bases. Germline lookup yields CDR1 SQVTM and CDR2 ANQGSEA. This CDR3 has 14 residues. V dropped 7 bases and J dropped 8; count of bases not matched to a gene: 13. In DNA, the CDR3 is TGCAGCGCCCGGACAGGCGAACTTGTGGGGGAGCTGTTTTTT. This sequence encodes CSARTGELVGELFF.

J is TRBJ2-4 and V is TRBV28, with 14 bases matching TRBD2. Germline V gives CDR1 MDHEN, CDR2 SYDVKM. The length of the CDR3 is 18 residues. The V and J ends lost 6 bases and 3 bases, in that order; junction bases with no gene match: 10. The CDR3 nucleotides read TGTGCCAGCAGGAGACTAGCGGGAGGGCGGGATGGCAAAAACATTCAGTACTTC. Protein sequence: CASRRLAGGRDGKNIQYF.